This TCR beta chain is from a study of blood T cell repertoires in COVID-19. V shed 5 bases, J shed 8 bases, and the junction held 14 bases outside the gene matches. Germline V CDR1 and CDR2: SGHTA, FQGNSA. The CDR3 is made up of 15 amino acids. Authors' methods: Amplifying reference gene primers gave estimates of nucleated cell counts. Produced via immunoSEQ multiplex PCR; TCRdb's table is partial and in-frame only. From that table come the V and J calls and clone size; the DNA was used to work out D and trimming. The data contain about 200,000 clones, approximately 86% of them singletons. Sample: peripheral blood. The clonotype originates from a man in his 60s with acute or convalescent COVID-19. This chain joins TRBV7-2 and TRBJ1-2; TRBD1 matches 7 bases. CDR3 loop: CASSVSGQLSGGYTF. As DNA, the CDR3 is TGTGCCAGCAGCGTTTCGGGACAGTTGTCGGGCGGCTACACCTTC.